The next 14 T cell receptor beta chains were all read from a single sample in a study of regulatory T cells in long-lasting Graves disease. For TCR beta, libraries came from iRepertoire HTBI primers and Arm-PCR of CDR3 regions. MiXCR, applied by TCRdb to the multiplex PCR reads, yields one record per CDR3 protein. The sample has 350,000 to 500,000 distinct CDR3 sequences; 12% to 15% are singletons. Time point indicated: newly diagnosed GD, antithyroid drugs for less than 3 months. RNA extracted from PBMCs served as the sequencing template. The same sample was also studied in work on T cells in Graves' hyperthyroidism and ophthalmopathy.

This sample comprised peripheral blood mononuclear cells (PBMCs), obtained at new diagnosis, from a patient treated with antithyroid drugs. The receptors stem from a woman aged 45-65 years with Graves disease.

This clonotype came up a few times. The chain combines TRBV19 with TRBJ1-5; D possibly corresponds to TRBD1 (5 bases). V lost 3 bases and J 5 bases, leaving 11 bases between the germline ends. Germline CDR1 and CDR2: LNHDA and SQIVND (reference sequence). This CDR3 is built from 14 residues. CDR3 sequence reads: CASSIRGSHQPQHF. The CDR3 region has the DNA TGTGCCAGTAGTATCCGGGGCTCGCATCAGCCCCAGCATTTT.

This clonotype was seen repeatedly, ten times or more. This sequence joins TRBV5-1 and TRBJ1-1, with D maybe TRBD1 (5 bases). Trimming shortened V by 4 bases and J by 2 bases, and 9 bases separated the two germline ends. This CDR3 comprises 13 residues. Germline CDR1 reads SGHRS; CDR2 reads YFSETQ. The CDR3 protein is CASSMGRNTEAFF. DNA for the CDR3: TGCGCCAGCAGCATGGGACGAAACACTGAAGCTTTCTTT.

In this sample, this clonotype turned up many times. V and J are TRBV5-1 and TRBJ1-5; D gene uncertain. V lost 0 bases and J lost 7, with 11 bases in between. This CDR3 contains 14 residues. CDR1 is SGHRS and CDR2 is YFSETQ in the germline V gene. The CDR3 nucleotides read TGCGCCAGCAGCTTGGAAGGGCTGGGGCAGCCCCAGCATTTT. This codes for CASSLEGLGQPQHF.

This clonotype was seen many times. J is TRBJ1-2 and V is TRBV28; 9 nucleotides match TRBD1. CDR1 and CDR2 (germline): MDHEN, SYDVKM. The V gene end was trimmed by 7 bases and the J gene end by 4 bases; junction bases not matched to a gene: 7. CDR3 length: 14 residues. This CDR3 reads CASNKQGAVYGYTF. As DNA, the CDR3 is TGTGCCAGCAATAAACAGGGGGCAGTCTATGGCTACACCTTC.

The rearrangement uses TRBV4-1 and TRBJ2-5; 10 nucleotides match TRBD1. The CDR3 length is 16 residues. The germline gives CDR1 MGHRA, CDR2 YSYEKL. V lost 0 bases and J lost 0; bases outside the gene matches: 1. The CDR3 region is CASSQEGQGNQETQYF. In DNA, the CDR3 is TGCGCCAGCAGCCAAGAGGGACAGGGGAACCAAGAGACCCAGTACTTC.

This clonotype was seen only a few times. The rearrangement joins TRBV5-4 to TRBJ2-5; no clear D gene. Germline V lookup: CDR1 SGHNT, CDR2 YYREEE (reference sequence). V shed 4 bases and J shed 0 bases, with 7 bases lying between them. This CDR3 has 13 residues. Here the CDR3 reads CASSPENQETQYF. The CDR3 DNA follows: TGTGCCAGCAGCCCCGAGAACCAAGAGACCCAGTACTTC. Full variable domain (rest looked up from reference TRBV5-4 and TRBJ2-5): ETGVTQSPTHLIKTRGQQVTLRCSSQSGHNTVSWYQQALGQGPQFIFQYYREEENGRGNFPPRFSGLQFPNYSSELNVNALELDDSALYLCASSPENQETQYFGPGTRLLVL.

The sample holds many counts of this clonotype. The chain uses TRBV6-1 and TRBJ1-1; D perhaps matches TRBD1 (5 bases). The CDR3 extends over 15 amino acids. V lost 5 bases and J 4 bases, leaving 17 bases between the germline ends. Germline CDR1 and CDR2: MNHNS and SASEGT. Here the CDR3 DNA reads TGTGCCAGCAGTCCCCGGGGCAGCGTATCCACTGAAGCTTTCTTT. As protein: CASSPRGSVSTEAFF.

This clonotype was detected ten times or more. This rearrangement joins TRBV28 to TRBJ2-2, with 12 nucleotides matching TRBD2. The CDR3 covers 18 residues. CDR1 and CDR2 (germline): MDHEN, SYDVKM. V shed 2 bases and J 6 bases; nucleotides not matched to a gene: 10. CDR3 residues: CASSLSGLAGRLPGELFF. The CDR3 DNA is TGTGCCAGCAGTTTAAGCGGACTAGCGGGAAGGTTGCCCGGGGAGCTGTTTTTT.

This clonotype was seen a handful of times. The DNA of the CDR3 is TGTGCCAGCAGTGGTTGGGGCGAGCAGTACTTC. Its translation is CASSGWGEQYF. This rearrangement joins TRBV27 to TRBJ2-7; D is uncertain. Germline V gene sequence: CDR1 MNHEY, CDR2 SMNVEV (reference sequence). The CDR3 covers 11 residues. The V end was cut by 5 bases, the J end by 6 bases, with 8 bases between.

The chain is built from TRBV28 and TRBJ1-4, with TRBD1 as a possible D gene (6 bases). The V gene's germline CDR1 is MDHEN and CDR2 SYDVKM. CDR3 size: 15 residues. Between the trimmed V and J ends, which lost 1 base and 6 bases, there was a span of 12 bases. DNA for the CDR3: TGTGCCAGCAGTTTATCGGGGGGCTATTATGAAAAACTGTTTTTT. It codes for CASSLSGGYYEKLFF.

Notes on this clonotype: A read error may account for a junction end that differs from germline. The chain is built from TRBV5-1 and TRBJ1-1, with D unclear. CDR1 and CDR2 from the germline V gene are SGHRS and YFSETQ. The CDR3 consists of 13 residues. The CDR3 DNA reads TGCGCCAGCAGCTTGGGACCAGACACTGTAGCTTTCTTT. Translation gives CASSLGPDTVAFF.

This clonotype was recorded many times. This chain uses TRBV6-1 with TRBJ2-1; D perhaps matches TRBD1 (6 bases). The CDR3 sequence is 12 residues long. Germline V gene lookup returns CDR1 MNHNS and CDR2 SASEGT. The V gene lost 6 bases and the J gene lost 10 bases, with 13 bases spanning the gap. This CDR3 reads CASSLDRSEQFF. The CDR3 nucleotides are TGTGCCAGCAGCCTAGACAGGTCAGAGCAGTTCTTC.

This clonotype showed up many times. The chain uses TRBV28 and TRBJ1-3, with D possibly being TRBD1 (5 bases). V lost 6 bases and J lost 0, with 9 bases in between. The length of the CDR3 is 14 residues. The germline V gene encodes CDR1 MDHEN and CDR2 SYDVKM. CDR3 nucleotides: TGTGCCAGCAGCCCCGGGGGCTCTGGAAACACCATATATTTT. This encodes CASSPGGSGNTIYF.

This clonotype was detected only a few times. The V call is TRBV29-1, the J call TRBJ1-2; maybe TRBD1 (6 bases). From germline, CDR1 is SQVTM and CDR2 ANQGSEA. CDR3 length: 13 residues. V lost 7 bases to trimming and J lost 5 bases, with 17 bases between them. CDR3 DNA: TGCAGCGCCTCGACAGGCCAGGCGTATGGCTACACCTTC. It encodes CSASTGQAYGYTF.